The present entry profiles one TCR beta chain with its context. Its specificity is unknown. This specimen comes from a study of response to subunit inactivated influenza vaccine. General study findings and limits: The authors suggested that few new T cells are recruited per seasonal influenza vaccination.

Losses at the gene ends were 6 bases for V and 7 bases for J; bases not matched to a gene: 9. The CDR3 totals 15 residues. Each CDR3 protein is one row after TCRdb ran MiXCR on the RT-PCR reads. This sample has approximately 530,000 distinct CDR3 sequences; 6.5% to 8% occur once, and the top ten carry under 15%. The sample in question was PBMCs from blood, obtained 23 months after vaccination. This receptor was obtained from a man between 45 and 75 years old who received an inactivated influenza vaccine. The rearrangement joins TRBV12-3 or TRBV12-4 to TRBJ1-5; 10 bases line up with TRBD1. The CDR3 DNA reads TGTGCCAGCAGCAAGGGACAGGGGATGTGGCAGCCCCAGCATTTT. This encodes CASSKGQGMWQPQHF.